The present entry profiles one T cell receptor (beta chain) with its context. V gave up 8 bases and J gave up 4 bases, with 14 bases separating them. The CDR3 loop spans 13 amino acids. Germline loops: CDR1 SGHVS, CDR2 FQNEAQ. Residents of about two dozen US areas, aged roughly 18 to 89 years, made up the participants. Generated by immunoSEQ multiplex PCR, the TCRdb table keeps only in-frame clones and is missing some. The sample lists approximately 270,000 clones; over 85% were seen once. These data belong to a study of blood T cell repertoires in COVID-19. Overall study: From T cells, B-cell-depleted T cells, or PBMCs came the material, which was cDNA or gDNA.

Sequenced: PBMCs or T cells enriched from blood (not recorded which). The receptor was derived from a woman aged 55-70 years who had recovered from COVID-19. The chain combines TRBV7-8 with TRBJ1-1, with a tentative D call TRBD1 (6 bases). CDR3 nucleotide sequence: TGTGCCAGCGGTCCAGGGGATTCCACTGAAGCTTTCTTT. Its translation is CASGPGDSTEAFF.